This T cell receptor beta chain was profiled in a study of cytomegalovirus exposure and HLA in healthy donors. The overall study: There were about 85 million unique TCRs (from HLA-typed donors) in an early data release. Overall study results and limits: Donors were assumed by presence/absence analyses to have roughly uniform sequencing depth.

The donors gave bone marrow, and they were healthy. Germline CDR1 and CDR2: SGDLS and YYNGEE. The CDR3 is made up of 14 amino acids. With V trimmed by 4 bases and J by 8 bases, 8 bases remained unmatched. It was with 60 Vbeta and 13 Jbeta primers that the PCR ran. Authors' analysis steps: Among the unique TCR beta chains that a later analysis counted, about 81 million in all, about 12 million were shared. TCRdb's copy holds only in-frame clones and misses some; the assay was immunoSEQ multiplex PCR. From that table come the V and J calls and clone size; the DNA was used to work out D and trimming. The sample includes some 180,000 clones, around 75% seen only once; the top ten take 2.5% to 3%. This clone was recorded only once. Its specificity is not known.

Material: PBMCs. The chain recombines TRBV9 with TRBJ2-5; the match to TRBD2 covers 10 bases. The sequence was collected from a female donor in good health and CMV-seronegative. The CDR3, as DNA: TGTGCCAGCAGCTTGGGCAGCGGGGGGGATACCCAGTACTTC. It yields the protein CASSLGSGGDTQYF.